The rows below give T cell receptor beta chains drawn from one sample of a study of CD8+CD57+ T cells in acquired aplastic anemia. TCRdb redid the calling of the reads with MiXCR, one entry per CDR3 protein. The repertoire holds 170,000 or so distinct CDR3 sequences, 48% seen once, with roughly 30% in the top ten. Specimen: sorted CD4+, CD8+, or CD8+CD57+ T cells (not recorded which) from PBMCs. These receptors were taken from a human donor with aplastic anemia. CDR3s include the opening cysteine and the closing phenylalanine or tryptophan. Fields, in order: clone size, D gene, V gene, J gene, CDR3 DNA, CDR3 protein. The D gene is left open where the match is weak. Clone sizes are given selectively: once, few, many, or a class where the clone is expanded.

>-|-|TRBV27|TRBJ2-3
TGTGCCAGCAGTTGGGCCGATGCCACAGATACGCAGTATTTT
CASSWADATDTQYF
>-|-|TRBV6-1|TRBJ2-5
TGTGCCAGCAGCCCCCAGGGAGTAGAGACCCAGTACTTC
CASSPQGVETQYF
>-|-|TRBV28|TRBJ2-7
TGTGCCGCCGGACAGACCCCCTCCTACGAGCAGTACTTC
CAAGQTPSYEQYF
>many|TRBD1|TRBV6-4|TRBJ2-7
TGTGCCAGATCACCATCTCGGGACAGTTGCTCCTACGAGCAGTACTTC
CARSPSRDSCSYEQYF
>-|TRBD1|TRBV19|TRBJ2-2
TGTGCCAGTAGTCTGACGGACAGGGAGGCCGGGGAGCTGTTTTTT
CASSLTDREAGELFF
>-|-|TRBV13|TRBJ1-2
TGTGCCAGCAGCTTACAGGGGCTTCCCTATGTCTACACCTTC
CASSLQGLPYVYTF
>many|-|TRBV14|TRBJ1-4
TGTGCCAGCAGCCAAGTTTCCAGGGTTGATGAAAAACTGTTTTTT
CASSQVSRVDEKLFF
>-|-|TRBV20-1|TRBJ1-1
TGCAGTGCCTCCTATCAGAACACTGAAGCTTTCTTT
CSASYQNTEAFF
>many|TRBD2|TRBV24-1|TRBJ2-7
TGTGCCACCAGCGTGGGACTAGCGGGAGGAGTTTCCTACGAGCAGTACTTC
CATSVGLAGGVSYEQYF
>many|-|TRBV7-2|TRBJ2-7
TGTGCCAGCAGCTTAGCGAACCTATACGAGCAGTACTTC
CASSLANLYEQYF
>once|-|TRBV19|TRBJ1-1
TGTGCCAGTATTTCATCCGATCTGAACACTGAAGCTTTCTTT
CASISSDLNTEAFF
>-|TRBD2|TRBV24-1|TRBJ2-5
TGTGCCACCAGTGATTTGCCGACTAGCGGGAGGGGTGAGACCCAGTACTTC
CATSDLPTSGRGETQYF
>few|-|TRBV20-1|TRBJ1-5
TGCAGTGCTAGAGATGGGCCTCAGCCCCAGCATTTT
CSARDGPQPQHF
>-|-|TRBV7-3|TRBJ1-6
TGTGCCAGCAGCCCATACTTGGGGAATTCACCCCTCCACTTT
CASSPYLGNSPLHF
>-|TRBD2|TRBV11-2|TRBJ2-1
TGTGCCAGCAGCTTAAGCGGGCTAGCGGGCAATGAGCAGTTCTTC
CASSLSGLAGNEQFF
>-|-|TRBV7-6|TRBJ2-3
TGTGCCAGCAGCAAGACCGGGGGAGCAGATACGCAGTATTTT
CASSKTGGADTQYF
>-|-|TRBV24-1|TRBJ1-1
TGTGCCACCGCGTCCCGGGCTGGGTCCACTGAAGCTTTCTTT
CATASRAGSTEAFF
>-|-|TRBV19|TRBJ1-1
TGTGCCAGTAGTTGGGGGGCGGACACTGAAGCTTTCTTT
CASSWGADTEAFF
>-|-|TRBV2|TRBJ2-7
TGTGCCAGCAGTGAAGATCCATGGGCCTACGAGCAGTACTTC
CASSEDPWAYEQYF
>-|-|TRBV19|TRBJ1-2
TGTGCCAGTGGTACACAGGGCGTCATTTCGGGCTACACCTTC
CASGTQGVISGYTF
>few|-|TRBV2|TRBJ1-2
TGTGCCAGCGCTGACATAATCTATGGCTACACCTTC
CASADIIYGYTF
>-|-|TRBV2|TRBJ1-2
TGTGCCAGCAGTGGGGGGAACTTCTATGGCTACGCCTTC
CASSGGNFYGYAF
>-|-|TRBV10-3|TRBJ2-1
TGTGCCATCAGCTCCTCCACGACGGTCCCCAATGAGCAGTTCTTC
CAISSSTTVPNEQFF
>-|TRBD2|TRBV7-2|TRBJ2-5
TGTGCCAGCAGCACCTCCGGGACTAGCGAAGAGACCCAGTACTTC
CASSTSGTSEETQYF
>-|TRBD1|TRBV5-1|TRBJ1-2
TGCGCCAGCAGCTCCGGGACAGAATATGGCTACACCTTC
CASSSGTEYGYTF
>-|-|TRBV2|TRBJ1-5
TGTGCCAGCAAACTAGGGGATGGCAATCAGCCCCAGCATTTT
CASKLGDGNQPQHF
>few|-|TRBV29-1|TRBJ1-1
TGCAGCGCCTTCAGGGGCACTGAAGCTTTCTTT
CSAFRGTEAFF
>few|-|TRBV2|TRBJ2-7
TGTGCCAGCAGCCCTGAACAGGGCGGCGGCTACGAGCAGTACTTC
CASSPEQGGGYEQYF
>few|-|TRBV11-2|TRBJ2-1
TGTGCCAGCAGCTTGGACGATACAGTCTATGAGCAGTTCTTC
CASSLDDTVYEQFF
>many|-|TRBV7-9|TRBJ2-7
TGTGCCAGCAGCTCCCGACTCCGCTACGAGCAGTACTTC
CASSSRLRYEQYF
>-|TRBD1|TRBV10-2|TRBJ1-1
TGCGCCAGCAGTGAAAACAGGGGCACTGAAGCTCTCTTT
CASSENRGTEALF